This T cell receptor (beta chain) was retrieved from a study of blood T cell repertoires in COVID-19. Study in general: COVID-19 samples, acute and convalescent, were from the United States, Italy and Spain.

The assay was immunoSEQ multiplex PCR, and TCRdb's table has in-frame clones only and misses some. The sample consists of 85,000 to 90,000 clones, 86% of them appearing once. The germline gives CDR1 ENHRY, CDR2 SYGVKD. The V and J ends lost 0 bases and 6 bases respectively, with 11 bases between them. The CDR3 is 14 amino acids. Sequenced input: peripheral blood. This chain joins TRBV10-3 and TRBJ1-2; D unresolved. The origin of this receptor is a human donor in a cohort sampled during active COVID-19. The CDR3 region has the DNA TGTGCCATCAGTGAGTCGGGTCGTGGAGATGGCTACACCTTC. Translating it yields CAISESGRGDGYTF.